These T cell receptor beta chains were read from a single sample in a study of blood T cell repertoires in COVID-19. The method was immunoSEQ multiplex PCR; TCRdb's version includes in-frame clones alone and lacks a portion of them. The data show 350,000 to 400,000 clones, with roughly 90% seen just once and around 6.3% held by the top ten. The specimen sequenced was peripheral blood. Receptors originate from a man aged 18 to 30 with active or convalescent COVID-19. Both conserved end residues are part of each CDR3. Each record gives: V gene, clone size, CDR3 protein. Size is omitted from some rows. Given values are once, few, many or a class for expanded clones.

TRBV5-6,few,CASKRFGTTNYGYTF
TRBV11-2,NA,CASTNDLRSPLHF
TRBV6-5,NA,CASSKDSPNQPQHF
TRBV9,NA,CASSAREMGTSSWLVGELFF
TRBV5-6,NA,CASSPTSGANVSYNEQFF
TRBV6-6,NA,CAIKTGGRNSPLHF
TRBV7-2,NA,CASSFNSYEQYF
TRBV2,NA,CAIRPSRTANGYTF
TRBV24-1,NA,CATSDSGTGIYEQYF
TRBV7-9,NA,CASSLDRPQFF
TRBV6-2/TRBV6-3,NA,CASSAAARAGATGELFF
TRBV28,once,CASRDPGLGTQYF
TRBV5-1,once,CASSPHGAGYQETQYF
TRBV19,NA,CASSIGGAEAFF
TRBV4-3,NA,CASSQDPTGGAYEQYF
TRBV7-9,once,CASSLAQGGNTEAFF
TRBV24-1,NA,CATSEDSKNQPQHF
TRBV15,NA,CATSLGRGENIGELFF
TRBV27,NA,CASSLPRLAGVNTGELFF
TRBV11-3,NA,CASSLTASTDTQYF
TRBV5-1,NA,CASSPRIGGGETQYF
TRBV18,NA,CASSSSGIKNTEAFF
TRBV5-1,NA,CASSSRTGQNTEAFF
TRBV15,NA,CATSRGTGGQTEAFF
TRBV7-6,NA,CASSPASGGFDTQYF
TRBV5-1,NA,CASSTTGGVNSPLHF
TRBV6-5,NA,CATIRGRNNEQFF
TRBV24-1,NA,CATSAGTEQETQYF
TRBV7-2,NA,CASSGGTGISQPQHF
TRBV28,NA,CASSLRTGTGYSPLHF
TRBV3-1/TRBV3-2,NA,CASSQGLAGMGRETQYF
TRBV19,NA,CASTDPGGKNIQYF
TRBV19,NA,CASKMGRQPQHF
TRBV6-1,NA,CASSEAGISGNTIYF
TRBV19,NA,CASRRDREDGYTF
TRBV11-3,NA,CASSLGAGANVLTF
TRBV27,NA,CASTPFRDRGTEAFF
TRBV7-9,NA,CASSYRGSYEQYF
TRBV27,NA,CASKRTSGGYEQYF
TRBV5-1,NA,CASSLLGADATNEKLFF